This T cell receptor beta chain comes out of a study of blood T cell repertoires in COVID-19. Study overall: Sources were T cells, B-cell-depleted T cells, or PBMCs; the material itself was cDNA or gDNA.

Germline V gives CDR1 MDHEN, CDR2 SYDVKM. Trimming shortened V by 2 bases and J by 5 bases, and 6 bases separated the two germline ends. CDR3 size: 12 residues. Sequencing was performed with immunoSEQ multiplex PCR; in TCRdb, only in-frame clones are kept and a portion is missing. The sample records 120,000 to 150,000 clones, about 90% being singletons. This chain links TRBV28 with TRBJ2-5; TRBD1 is a possible D gene (5 bases). Sequencing used peripheral blood. This clonotype was obtained from a man aged 60 to 75 with active or convalescent COVID-19. For the CDR3, the DNA is TGTGCCAGCAGTTTAGGGGCCGAGACCCAGTACTTC. This gives the protein CASSLGAETQYF. The entire variable domain, with the rest obtained from reference TRBV28 and TRBJ2-5, is as follows: DVKVTQSSRYLVKRTGEKVFLECVQDMDHENMFWYRQDPGLGLRLIYFSYDVKMKEKGDIPEGYSVSREKKERFSLILESASTNQTSMYLCASSLGAETQYFGPGTRLLVL.